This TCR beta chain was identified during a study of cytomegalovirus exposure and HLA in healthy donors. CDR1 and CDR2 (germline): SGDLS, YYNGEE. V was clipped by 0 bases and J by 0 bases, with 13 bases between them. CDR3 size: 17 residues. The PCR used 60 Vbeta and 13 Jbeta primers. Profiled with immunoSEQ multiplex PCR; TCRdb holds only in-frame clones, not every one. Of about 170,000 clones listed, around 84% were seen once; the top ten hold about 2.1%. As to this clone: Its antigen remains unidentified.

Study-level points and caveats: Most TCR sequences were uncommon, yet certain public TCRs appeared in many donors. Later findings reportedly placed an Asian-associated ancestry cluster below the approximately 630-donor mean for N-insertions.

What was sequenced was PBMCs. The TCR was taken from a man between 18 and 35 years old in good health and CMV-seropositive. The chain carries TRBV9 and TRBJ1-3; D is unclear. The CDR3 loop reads CASSVVGPEASGNTIYF. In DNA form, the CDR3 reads TGTGCCAGCAGCGTAGTGGGCCCCGAAGCCTCTGGAAACACCATATATTTT.